This TCR beta chain came from a study of blood T cell repertoires in COVID-19. Study background: COVID-19 samples from acute and convalescent phases originated in the United States, Italy and Spain.

Study processing details: Cell counts per sample came from amplifying reference gene primers. The protocol was immunoSEQ multiplex PCR, while the TCRdb copy is restricted to in-frame clones and leaves out a portion. V, J and clone size reflect that table, while D and trimming were determined from the DNA. The top ten hold around 13% of the sample, which has approximately 290,000 clones, 89% seen once. This TCR came from a woman in her sixties or seventies with acute or convalescent COVID-19. Material: peripheral blood.

CDR3 sequence: CASSAPGHPGYNNYNEQFF. CDR3 nucleotides: TGTGCCAGCAGCGCACCGGGACACCCGGGGTATAATAATTACAATGAGCAGTTCTTC. V usage is TRBV9 and J usage is TRBJ2-1; D possibly corresponds to TRBD1 (6 bases). V lost 3 bases and J 4 bases, leaving 26 bases between the germline ends. Germline assignment: CDR1 SGDLS and CDR2 YYNGEE. The CDR3 is made up of 19 amino acids.